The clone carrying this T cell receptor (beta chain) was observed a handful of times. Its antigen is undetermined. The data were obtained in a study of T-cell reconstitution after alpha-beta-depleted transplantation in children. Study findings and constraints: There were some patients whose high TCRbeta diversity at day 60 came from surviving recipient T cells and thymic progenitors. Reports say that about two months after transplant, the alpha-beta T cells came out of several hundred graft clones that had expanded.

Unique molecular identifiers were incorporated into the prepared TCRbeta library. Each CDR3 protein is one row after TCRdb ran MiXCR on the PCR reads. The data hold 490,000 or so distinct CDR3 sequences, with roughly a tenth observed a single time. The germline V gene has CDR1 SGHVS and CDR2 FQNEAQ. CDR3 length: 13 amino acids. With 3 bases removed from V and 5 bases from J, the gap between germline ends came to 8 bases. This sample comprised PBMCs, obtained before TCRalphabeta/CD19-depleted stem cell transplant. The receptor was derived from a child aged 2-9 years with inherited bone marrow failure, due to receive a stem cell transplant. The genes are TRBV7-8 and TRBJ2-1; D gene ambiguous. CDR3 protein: CASSFIGDNEQFF. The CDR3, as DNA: TGTGCCAGCAGCTTTATAGGCGACAATGAGCAGTTCTTC. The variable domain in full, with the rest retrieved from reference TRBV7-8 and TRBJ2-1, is GAGVSQSPRYKVAKRGQDVALRCDPISGHVSLFWYQQALGQGPEFLTYFQNEAQLDKSGLPSDRFFAERPEGSVSTLKIQRTQQEDSAVYLCASSFIGDNEQFFGPGTRLTVL.